These T cell receptor beta chains were read from a single sample in a study of T cells after posttransplantation cyclophosphamide. This table comes from immunoSEQ multiplex PCR, and its TCRdb copy is limited to in-frame clones, with some not included. The sample lists about 16,000 clones, 94% occurring once. Sequenced material: naive CD4+ T cells sorted from blood. The receptors come from a woman in her forties or fifties in good health and a related stem cell transplant donor. CDR3s leave out the opening cysteine and the closing phenylalanine or tryptophan. Fields, in order: CDR3 protein, CDR3 length, J gene, V gene.

ASSPQRGHTGELF 13 TRBJ2-2 TRBV18
ASSSLAGSTDTQY 13 TRBJ2-3 TRBV7-9
ASSPRSPPQDTQY 13 TRBJ2-3 TRBV14
ASDRGRTGELF 11 TRBJ2-2 TRBV2
ASSRGQGLNTDAF 13 TRBJ1-1 TRBV18
ASRGQATGELF 11 TRBJ2-2 TRBV2
SVWASGIGEQY 11 TRBJ2-7 TRBV29-1
ASSPPWAQGDTEAF 14 TRBJ1-1 TRBV18
ASSSQGARETQY 12 TRBJ2-5 TRBV27
ASSELAGGMDEQF 13 TRBJ2-1 TRBV9
ASSARLSSGNTIY 13 TRBJ1-3 TRBV7-2
ASTPPDRVVHGYT 13 TRBJ1-2 TRBV6-1
SVEVTGFLDTDTQY 14 TRBJ2-3 TRBV29-1
ASSPTTGAGYGYT 13 TRBJ1-2 TRBV11-2
ASSSAGPDTQY 11 TRBJ2-3 TRBV7-7
AWSVRTFPSYEQY 13 TRBJ2-7 TRBV30
ASSLTGLAVYEQY 13 TRBJ2-7 TRBV19
AWSPKDSAFYGYT 13 TRBJ1-2 TRBV30
AWSKGGELF 9 TRBJ2-2 TRBV30
ASSLSGELYGYT 12 TRBJ1-2 TRBV7-2
ASSPRQGSDEQY 12 NA TRBV7-9
ASSTLAGGLKTRSYEQY 17 TRBJ2-7 TRBV10-2
ASSLGQGLRPQH 12 TRBJ1-5 TRBV2
ATSRDSGFYGYT 12 TRBJ1-2 TRBV15
ASSVAGTGWTEAF 13 TRBJ1-1 TRBV9
ASSMDRYTEAF 11 TRBJ1-1 TRBV19
ASSPRSGFNYGYT 13 TRBJ1-2 TRBV7-9
ASSRTAEETQY 11 TRBJ2-5 TRBV5-1
ASSPQWEGLREQY 13 TRBJ2-7 TRBV18
SVVPGQGYEQF 11 TRBJ2-1 TRBV29-1
ATSSGTGGGNEQF 13 TRBJ2-1 TRBV15
ASSPGSGRVKLF 12 TRBJ1-4 TRBV7-9
ASSLISGTYNEQF 13 TRBJ2-1 TRBV5-1
ASRTSGNNEQF 11 TRBJ2-1 TRBV27
ASSKQGQGNEKLF 13 TRBJ1-4 TRBV18
ASSPRNKQEGKLF 13 TRBJ1-4 TRBV18
ASSFDRSLTTGELF 14 TRBJ2-2 TRBV14
ASSVGGGTLGDTQY 14 TRBJ2-3 TRBV9
ASILQPGTDYGYT 13 TRBJ1-2 TRBV6-6
ASSVVSFPEQF 11 TRBJ2-1 TRBV9
SVGRAGGELF 10 TRBJ2-2 TRBV29-1
ASSLAFSPLTDTQY 14 TRBJ2-3 TRBV7-2
ASSLSGAGSFSYNEQF 16 TRBJ2-1 TRBV7-2
ASSFSTGDIQY 11 TRBJ2-4 TRBV5-5
ANSPSGDTQY 10 TRBJ2-3 TRBV9
ASSSGLAGGRDTQY 14 TRBJ2-3 TRBV7-7
ASSLLEPNEKLF 12 TRBJ1-4 TRBV5-1
ATFPRGAELRPETQY 15 TRBJ2-5 TRBV19
ASSLGTPGQPQH 12 TRBJ1-5 TRBV7-2
SVDGTSGSSYEQY 13 TRBJ2-7 TRBV29-1
ASRAASDSVYEQY 13 TRBJ2-7 TRBV6-5
ASSYYWAGNMNTEAF 15 TRBJ1-1 TRBV5-8
ASSYFDRYEQY 11 TRBJ2-7 TRBV6-5
ASSPRTGGSNSNTGELF 17 TRBJ2-2 TRBV18
ASSSSGLNTGELF 13 TRBJ2-2 TRBV11-2
AWSLDYFNEQF 11 TRBJ2-1 TRBV30
ASSTSFPRSTGDYGYT 16 TRBJ1-2 TRBV7-9